Sequencing of this TCR beta chain was carried out in a study of beta chain features in type 1 diabetes. This clone has only a few counts. Its antigen is still unknown. Mismatch with germline at one junction end may stem from a read error. Every isolated RNA sample was fully reverse transcribed, so sequencing captured expressed TCRB transcripts. Clones were read by immunoSEQ multiplex PCR, and TCRdb kept only the in-frame ones, dropping some. This table has hundreds of thousands of clones, roughly an eighth appearing once. General study results and limits: Shorter TCRB CDR3s, moderately but significantly so, marked every one of the four CD4+ subsets in Type 1 diabetes patients.

The sequence derives from a man between 18 and 29 years old with type 1 diabetes. Sequencing was performed on naive CD4+ T cells from blood.

The CDR3 DNA is TGTGCCAGCAGCCCTACCGGGACGTCAATAGGTTTT. This sequence encodes CASSPTGTSIGF. V gene TRBV7-9 combines with J gene TRBJ1-3; weak D call: TRBD1 (5 bases). Germline CDR1 and CDR2: SEHNR and FQNEAQ (reference sequence). The CDR3 length is 12 residues. Full variable domain (outside the CDR3, taken from reference TRBV7-9 and TRBJ1-3): DTGVSQNPRHKITKRGQNVTFRCDPISEHNRLYWYRQTLGQGPEFLTYFQNEAQLEKSRLLSDRFSAERPKGSFSTLEIQRTEQGDSAMYLCASSPTGTSIGFGEGSWLTVV.